A selection of T cell receptor beta chains follows, all from one sample in a study of blood T cell repertoires in COVID-19. Here immunoSEQ multiplex PCR was the method, and the copy in TCRdb shows in-frame clones only, minus some. The sample yields approximately 91,000 clones, about 80% seen once. Material for sequencing was peripheral blood. These receptors originate from a human donor in a cohort sampled during active COVID-19. Both conserved end residues are part of each CDR3. A D gene is named only where the DNA matches it firmly. Only some rows state a clone size, as once, few, many or a class for expanded clones.

v_gene	d_gene	abundance	j_gene	CDR3aa	CDR3nt
TRBV28	TRBD1	few	TRBJ1-2	CASRGTGDLGYTF	TGTGCCAGCAGGGGGACAGGGGATTTAGGCTACACCTTC
TRBV28	-	-	TRBJ1-5	CASSLHGLSNQPQHF	TGTGCCAGCAGTTTACACGGACTTAGCAATCAGCCCCAGCATTTT
TRBV5-8	-	-	TRBJ1-5	CASSWGRGNQPQHF	TGTGCCAGCAGCTGGGGAAGGGGAAATCAGCCCCAGCATTTT
TRBV5-6	-	-	TRBJ1-2	CASSQVLYGYTF	TGTGCCAGCAGCCAGGTTCTTTATGGCTACACCTTC
TRBV2	TRBD1	few	TRBJ2-2	CASRKTGQGYGELFF	TGTGCCAGCAGGAAAACGGGACAGGGATACGGGGAGCTGTTTTTT
TRBV24-1	TRBD2	-	TRBJ2-1	CATSVRSGSGNEQFF	TGTGCCACCAGTGTGCGTAGCGGGAGCGGCAATGAGCAGTTCTTC
TRBV27	TRBD2	-	TRBJ2-7	CASSSTSGSSYEQYF	TGTGCCAGCAGTTCGACTAGCGGGAGCTCCTACGAGCAGTACTTC
TRBV14	-	few	TRBJ2-6	CASSPSGSGANVLTF	TGTGCCAGCAGTCCATCCGGCTCTGGGGCCAACGTCCTGACTTTC
TRBV18	-	few	TRBJ2-7	CASSPGSPSYEQYF	TGTGCCAGCTCACCAGGGAGCCCCTCCTACGAGCAGTACTTC
TRBV18	-	-	TRBJ1-5	CASSLDPGSNQPQHF	TGTGCCAGCTCCCTGGACCCGGGGAGCAATCAGCCCCAGCATTTT
TRBV5-1	-	-	TRBJ1-6	CASSSTELNSPLHF	TGCGCCAGCAGCTCGACAGAACTTAATTCACCCCTCCACTTT
TRBV25-1	-	-	TRBJ2-7	CASSQVYEQYF	TGTGCCAGCAGTCAGGTCTACGAGCAGTACTTC
TRBV5-5	-	-	TRBJ2-4	CASSLGQDTGEAKNIQYF	TGTGCCAGCAGCTTGGGCCAGGATACGGGGGAGGCCAAAAACATTCAGTACTTC
TRBV3-1/TRBV3-2	TRBD2	-	TRBJ2-1	CASSQVAGSYNEQFF	TGTGCCAGCAGCCAAGTAGCGGGTTCATACAATGAGCAGTTCTTC
TRBV6-5	TRBD2	-	TRBJ2-1	CASSSLAGGRYNEQFF	TGTGCCAGCAGTTCCCTAGCGGGAGGGCGCTACAATGAGCAGTTCTTC
TRBV5-1	TRBD2	few	TRBJ2-1	CASSLAGSGNFNEQFF	TGCGCCAGCAGCTTGGCGGGTAGCGGGAATTTCAATGAGCAGTTCTTC
TRBV28	TRBD1	-	TRBJ2-7	CASSSRGRGQYF	TGTGCCAGCAGTTCCAGGGGGCGCGGGCAGTACTTC
TRBV18	-	-	TRBJ1-4	CASSTGLKNEKLFF	TGTGCCAGCTCTACCGGACTCAAAAATGAAAAACTGTTTTTT
TRBV1	-	-	TRBJ2-2	CTSSQDVEGAGELFF	TGCACCAGCAGCCAAGATGTAGAGGGGGCCGGGGAGCTGTTTTTT
TRBV27	-	-	TRBJ1-1	CASRIQGFSAEAFF	TGTGCCAGCAGGATACAGGGTTTTTCCGCTGAAGCTTTCTTT
TRBV7-2	-	once	TRBJ1-1	CASSPGQMNTEAFF	TGTGCCAGCAGCCCCGGACAGATGAACACTGAAGCTTTCTTT
TRBV4-1	TRBD2	-	TRBJ2-7	CASSPQPATSGYEQYF	TGCGCCAGCAGCCCTCAACCCGCTACTAGCGGCTACGAGCAGTACTTC
TRBV5-6	-	-	TRBJ2-5	CASSLRQVEETQYF	TGTGCCAGCAGCTTAAGGCAGGTTGAAGAGACCCAGTACTTC
TRBV28	-	-	TRBJ2-7	CASSFPSAGITEGEQYF	TGTGCCAGCAGTTTTCCCTCCGCAGGTATTACCGAGGGTGAGCAGTACTTC
TRBV10-3	-	-	TRBJ1-3	CAISEVGGLSGNTIYF	TGTGCCATCAGTGAGGTGGGGGGACTTTCTGGAAACACCATATATTTT
TRBV5-1	TRBD1	once	TRBJ1-4	CASTLGQFNEKLFF	TGCGCCAGCACCCTGGGACAGTTTAATGAAAAACTGTTTTTT
TRBV19	TRBD2	-	TRBJ2-6	CASSPGLAGSSGANVLTF	TGTGCCAGTAGTCCGGGACTAGCGGGAAGCTCTGGGGCCAACGTCCTGACTTTC
TRBV11-3	-	-	TRBJ2-5	CASSLVGGSGEETQYF	TGTGCCAGCAGCTTAGTGGGGGGAAGCGGAGAGGAGACCCAGTACTTC
TRBV27	-	-	TRBJ2-3	CASSPSRVDTQYF	TGTGCCAGCAGCCCCTCGCGGGTGGATACGCAGTATTTT
TRBV7-8	-	-	TRBJ1-6	CASSLDSQGRNSPLHF	TGTGCCAGCAGCTTAGATTCTCAGGGTCGTAATTCACCCCTCCACTTT
TRBV7-8	TRBD1	-	TRBJ2-7	CASSRDRGDEQYF	TGTGCCAGCAGTAGGGACAGGGGCGACGAGCAGTACTTC
TRBV28	-	once	TRBJ2-7	CASSLDGSSSLQYF	TGTGCCAGCAGTTTAGACGGGAGCAGCTCCTTGCAGTACTTC
TRBV21-1	-	-	TRBJ2-2	CASSPKWAGLRVTTGELFF	TGTGCCAGCAGCCCAAAGTGGGCCGGCCTGAGAGTAACCACCGGGGAGCTGTTTTTT
TRBV9	-	-	TRBJ2-3	CASSVDSLTDTQYF	TGTGCCAGCAGCGTCGACAGCCTGACAGATACGCAGTATTTT
TRBV6-5	-	-	TRBJ1-4	CASSYMTGIVEKLFF	TGTGCCAGCAGTTACATGACGGGGATCGTAGAAAAACTGTTTTTT
TRBV5-4	TRBD2	-	TRBJ2-2	CASSPPAVAGFLTGELFF	TGTGCCAGCAGCCCCCCTGCGGTAGCGGGATTTCTAACCGGGGAGCTGTTTTTT
TRBV6-1	-	few	TRBJ1-1	CASSEYQGNTEAFF	TGTGCCAGCAGTGAATATCAGGGGAACACTGAAGCTTTCTTT
TRBV3-1/TRBV3-2	-	once	TRBJ1-4	CASSHSRSVANEKLFF	TGTGCCAGCAGCCACTCCAGGTCGGTGGCTAATGAAAAACTGTTTTTT
TRBV6-5	-	-	TRBJ1-1	CASRFWTDSEAFF	TGTGCCAGCAGATTCTGGACAGATTCTGAAGCTTTCTTT
TRBV6-5	TRBD1	-	TRBJ2-7	CASSPSGTGDYEQYF	TGTGCCAGCAGTCCATCCGGGACAGGGGACTACGAGCAGTACTTC
TRBV15	-	-	TRBJ1-5	CATSRGDKGNQPQHF	TGTGCCACCAGCAGAGGCGACAAGGGGAATCAGCCCCAGCATTTT
TRBV6-6	TRBD1	-	TRBJ1-4	CASRTGVGEKLFF	TGTGCCAGCCGGACAGGGGTGGGTGAAAAACTGTTTTTT
TRBV12-3/TRBV12-4	-	few	TRBJ2-1	CASSFPDNEQFF	TGTGCCAGCAGTTTTCCAGACAATGAGCAGTTCTTC
TRBV9	-	-	TRBJ2-7	CASSSAGTYHEQYF	TGTGCCAGCAGCTCCGCAGGGACTTATCACGAGCAGTACTTC
TRBV6-4	TRBD2	-	TRBJ2-5	CASSVLAGELETQYF	TGTGCCAGCAGTGTACTAGCGGGAGAGTTAGAGACCCAGTACTTC
TRBV3-1/TRBV3-2	TRBD2	-	TRBJ2-1	CASSHAGGNNEQFF	TGTGCCAGCAGCCACGCGGGAGGCAACAATGAGCAGTTCTTC
TRBV2	-	-	TRBJ2-7	CASLGVSSEQYF	TGTGCCAGCCTAGGGGTCTCATCCGAGCAGTACTTC
TRBV10-1	-	-	TRBJ2-7	CASSAGPHYEQYF	TGCGCCAGCAGCGCGGGGCCACATTACGAGCAGTACTTC
TRBV18	-	-	TRBJ2-6	CASSPVSQGVLSSGANVLTF	TGTGCCAGCTCACCAGTGTCACAAGGGGTCCTTTCCTCTGGGGCCAACGTCCTGACTTTC
TRBV10-1	-	-	TRBJ2-7	CASSDPGGGEQYF	TGCGCCAGCAGTGACCCCGGGGGAGGCGAGCAGTACTTC
TRBV5-1	-	-	TRBJ2-7	CASSLNSYEQYF	TGCGCCAGCAGCTTGAACAGTTACGAGCAGTACTTC
TRBV6-5	TRBD1	-	TRBJ1-2	CASSTTGTANYGYTF	TGTGCCAGCAGTACAACAGGGACAGCTAACTATGGCTACACCTTC
TRBV6-6	-	-	TRBJ2-1	CASSYRPGEQFF	TGTGCCAGCAGTTACCGGCCGGGTGAGCAGTTCTTC
TRBV5-1	-	-	TRBJ1-5	CATRTGFSNQPQHF	TGCGCCACCCGAACAGGGTTCAGCAATCAGCCCCAGCATTTT
TRBV27	-	-	TRBJ1-1	CASSFGLGSTEAFF	TGTGCCAGCAGTTTTGGGCTCGGTAGCACTGAAGCTTTCTTT